This T cell receptor (beta chain) derives from a study of shared T cell receptors in the human thymus. TCRdb's table, derived via immunoSEQ multiplex PCR, lists solely in-frame clones and lacks some. The sample holds about 730,000 clones; 70% to 90% are singletons and the top ten take under 0.012%. V was clipped by 7 bases and J by 2 bases, with 17 bases between them. Per the germline V gene, CDR1 is SGHDN and CDR2 is FVKESK. This CDR3 has 15 amino acids. The sample was also linked to a second study, of human thymus T cells. That investigation notes: Donors were healthy Finnish infants having corrective surgery for congenital heart defects. Thymus tissue was removed during corrective cardiac surgery. Biased V and J segment usage appeared in thymus and peripheral blood. Related studies noted strongly shared thymic repertoires across unrelated people.

Sequenced input: thymocytes. The TCR was taken from a girl in the first two years of life with a congenital heart defect. The V and J genes are TRBV14 and TRBJ1-1; D might be TRBD1 (6 bases). CDR3 in DNA: TGTGCCAGCATCCGCGGACAGCTCCATAACACTGAAGCTTTCTTT. This sequence encodes CASIRGQLHNTEAFF.